One sample yielded the 24 T cell receptor beta chains listed below, sequenced in a study of T cell repertoires in cytomegalovirus infection (dated by TCRdb to about 2019). Reads for this sample came from an Illumina HiSeq 1500. Starting from the raw public reads, TCRdb applied fastp trimming at Q25, assembled clones with MiXCR and retained in-frame beta chains. Rows with a matching CDR3 protein are joined into one entry that keeps the most common DNA and genes. The table for this sample lists some 320,000 distinct CDR3 sequences; more than 9% of them were counted only once. Clones ranked in the top ten supply about 3.9% of the sample. Sequencing was done on a sample of PBMCs. The source of these receptors is a human donor in good health (CMV status not recorded). Some clones in this sample may be carry-over from other donors' samples.

This clonotype occurred many times. CDR3 sequence: CASNGQFSGNTIYF. For the CDR3, the DNA is TGTGCCAGCAATGGACAGTTCTCTGGAAACACCATATATTTT. This rearrangement joins TRBV28 to TRBJ1-3; TRBD1 is a possible D gene (6 bases). This CDR3 is built from 14 residues. V was shortened by 7 bases and J by 0 bases, with 10 bases between the two germline ends. The germline V gene encodes CDR1 MDHEN and CDR2 SYDVKM.

This clonotype was counted many times. The rearrangement joins TRBV7-2 to TRBJ2-5; D is possibly TRBD1 or TRBD2 (5 bases each). The CDR3 sequence is 14 residues long. Looked up from germline, CDR1 is SGHTA and CDR2 is FQGNSA. Trimming pared 5 bases from V and 6 bases from J, leaving 16 bases between. CDR3 nucleotides: TGTGCCAGCAGCCCGGGACGGGGCTTGAAGACCCAGTACTTC. This codes for CASSPGRGLKTQYF.

In its sample, this clonotype was seen a few times. The chain carries TRBV12-3 or TRBV12-4 and TRBJ1-5, with 8 positions matching TRBD1. The CDR3 is made up of 17 amino acids. V lost 5 bases and J lost 0; bases outside the gene matches: 9. In DNA form, the CDR3 reads TGTGCCAGCAGTCATCAGGGGGCTCCAAATAGCAATCAGCCCCAGCATTTT. It encodes CASSHQGAPNSNQPQHF.

This clonotype occurred many times. The rearrangement uses TRBV4-2 and TRBJ2-5; D not certain. Trimming cost V 0 bases and J 5 bases, with 13 bases left between them. Germline V lookup: CDR1 LGHNA, CDR2 YNFKEQ. This CDR3 has 15 amino acids. This CDR3 is CASSQDGMVGETQYF. The CDR3 nucleotides read TGTGCCAGCAGCCAAGATGGGATGGTGGGGGAGACCCAGTACTTC.

This clonotype was counted many times. The chain links TRBV7-2 to TRBJ2-7; 12 positions agree with TRBD2. The CDR3 loop spans 15 amino acids. Germline assignment: CDR1 SGHTA and CDR2 FQGNSA. V lost 2 bases and J lost 6; bases outside the gene matches: 5. CDR3 residues: CASSLRTSGGSEQYF. CDR3 sequence (DNA): TGTGCCAGCAGCTTACGCACTAGCGGGGGGTCCGAGCAGTACTTC.

This clonotype was observed many times. V is TRBV7-2 and J is TRBJ2-1; D might be TRBD1 or TRBD2, each matching 6 bases. The germline CDR1 and CDR2 sequences are SGHTA and FQGNSA. The CDR3 has 16 amino acids. Deletions cut 7 bases from V and 3 bases from J, with 19 bases between. As DNA, the CDR3 is TGTGCCAGCAATTTAGGGGGTAGGAGGGACTACAATGAGCAGTTCTTC. The encoded protein is CASNLGGRRDYNEQFF.

The chain links TRBV5-1 to TRBJ2-2; D assignment may be TRBD1 or TRBD2 (5 bases each). Germline loops: CDR1 SGHRS, CDR2 YFSETQ. This CDR3 is 15 amino acids long. The V gene lost 4 bases and the J gene lost 7 bases, with 17 bases spanning the gap. The CDR3 nucleotides read TGCGCCAGCAGCCTCCCCGGGACCTCCTACGGGGAGCTGTTTTTT. Its translation: CASSLPGTSYGELFF.

This clonotype was detected a few times. The CDR3 sequence: CSAREGDSGPYNEQFF. The CDR3 DNA follows: TGCAGTGCTAGAGAAGGGGACTCCGGCCCGTACAATGAGCAGTTCTTC. This chain uses TRBV20-1 with TRBJ2-1, with D possibly TRBD2 on 6 matching bases. The germline gives CDR1 DFQATT, CDR2 SNEGSKA (reference sequence). The CDR3 has 16 amino acids. With 0 bases removed from V and 4 bases from J, the gap between germline ends came to 16 bases.

This clonotype has ten or more counts. This chain joins TRBV7-2 and TRBJ2-1; D is possibly TRBD2 (7 bases). CDR1 is SGHTA, CDR2 FQGNSA, per germline. Trimming left V 3 bases short and J 6 bases short, with 18 bases between. The CDR3 is 16 residues long. CDR3 region: CASSFLAGALPNEQFF. In DNA, the CDR3 is TGTGCCAGCAGCTTCTTGGCGGGGGCCCTTCCCAATGAGCAGTTCTTC.

This clonotype has more than one count but fewer than ten. The V and J genes are TRBV20-1 and TRBJ1-2, with D perhaps TRBD1 (6 bases). Between the trimmed V and J ends, which lost 0 bases and 7 bases, there was a span of 24 bases. This CDR3 has 17 amino acids. Germline CDR1 reads DFQATT; CDR2 reads SNEGSKA (reference sequence). CDR3 DNA sequence: TGCAGTGCTAGAGATGGGGGCAGGAGGAAATCGAACGGTGGCTACACCTTC. Its protein is CSARDGGRRKSNGGYTF.

There are a few counts of this clonotype. J is TRBJ1-2 and V is TRBV10-3; a possible D gene is TRBD1 (5 bases). From germline, CDR1 is ENHRY and CDR2 SYGVKD. The V and J ends lost 4 bases and 6 bases respectively, with 12 bases between them. The CDR3 is 13 residues long. The CDR3 bases are TGTGCCATCAGTGGGGGGGGAAAAGATGGCTACACCTTC. This codes for CAISGGGKDGYTF.

This clonotype has a count of ten or more. The chain couples TRBV7-9 to TRBJ1-2; a weak D match, TRBD1 (6 bases). CDR1 and CDR2 from the germline V gene are SEHNR and FQNEAQ (reference sequence). Trimming shortened V by 3 bases and J by 7 bases, and 12 bases separated the two germline ends. The CDR3 covers 13 residues. CDR3 region: CASSFDRLRGYTF. Here the CDR3 DNA reads TGTGCCAGCAGCTTTGACAGGCTGCGTGGCTACACCTTC.

This clonotype was recorded many times. The genes are TRBV28 and TRBJ2-5; D is possibly TRBD2 (5 bases). Looked up from germline, CDR1 is MDHEN and CDR2 is SYDVKM. The CDR3 is 15 amino acids. The V gene lost 7 bases and the J gene lost 4 bases, with 19 bases spanning the gap. CDR3 in amino acids: CASNLSGDLAETQYF. CDR3 nucleotide sequence: TGTGCCAGCAACCTATCCGGGGATTTGGCAGAGACCCAGTACTTC.

This clonotype was found many times. The chain has TRBV7-2 and TRBJ2-5; 8 bases align to TRBD1. The CDR3 length is 15 residues. The ends lost 1 base at V and 5 bases at J; junction bases unmatched: 6. The germline CDR1 and CDR2 sequences are SGHTA and FQGNSA. Written as DNA, the CDR3 is TGTGCCAGCAGCTTAGTTGGACAGGGATTGGAGACCCAGTACTTC. Translated, it gives CASSLVGQGLETQYF.

This clonotype occurred many times. The rearrangement links TRBV7-6 to TRBJ2-1, with no clear D. This CDR3 has 16 residues. The V and J ends lost 5 bases and 2 bases respectively, with 16 bases between them. The germline V gene has CDR1 SGHVS and CDR2 FNYEAQ. DNA for the CDR3: TGTGCCAGCAGCCCCAGTCCCCCCAGCGCCTACAATGAGCAGTTCTTC. Translation: CASSPSPPSAYNEQFF.

There are many counts of this clonotype. The chain joins TRBV7-2 to TRBJ2-1, with 10 positions matching TRBD1. Germline CDR1 reads SGHTA; CDR2 reads FQGNSA. V gave up 5 bases and J gave up 10 bases; unmatched junction bases: 17. The CDR3 length is 17 residues. CDR3 loop: CASSLRQGATVRGEQFF. The CDR3, as DNA: TGTGCCAGCAGCCTCAGACAGGGGGCAACGGTCCGGGGCGAGCAGTTCTTC.

The J gene is TRBJ1-4, the V gene TRBV3-1; D gene uncertain. V was cut by 5 bases and J by 3 bases, with 25 bases left in between. This CDR3 region has 19 residues. Germline lookup yields CDR1 LGHDT and CDR2 YNNKEL (reference sequence). DNA of the CDR3: TGTGCCAGCAGCTCCGCTTCCATCGCGTGGTGGGCCTCTAATGAAAAACTGTTTTTT. Translating it yields CASSSASIAWWASNEKLFF.

This clonotype was detected ten times or more. The chain has TRBV27 and TRBJ2-1, with D maybe TRBD1 (6 bases). This CDR3 comprises 17 residues. V was trimmed by 6 bases and J by 2 bases, leaving 20 bases between them. The germline V gene encodes CDR1 MNHEY and CDR2 SMNVEV (reference sequence). The CDR3 spells CASRRSLTGNAYNEQFF. CDR3 DNA sequence: TGTGCCAGCAGACGTTCCTTAACAGGGAACGCCTACAATGAGCAGTTCTTC.

This clonotype was seen a few times. The chain joins TRBV7-2 to TRBJ2-5, with a tentative D call TRBD2 (6 bases). Trimming removed 4 bases at V and 6 bases at J, with 18 bases between. The CDR3 is 15 amino acids. The germline V gene encodes CDR1 SGHTA and CDR2 FQGNSA. The CDR3, as DNA: TGTGCCAGCAGCTCAATCTGGGGGGTCGAGAAGACCCAGTACTTC. Amino acids: CASSSIWGVEKTQYF.

There are many counts of this clonotype. J is TRBJ1-1 and V is TRBV12-3 or TRBV12-4, with 12 bases lining up with TRBD1. Trimming removed 5 bases from V and 0 bases from J; junction bases left unmatched: 4. The CDR3 loop spans 16 amino acids. The DNA of the CDR3 is TGTGCCAGCAGTCCGGGACAGGGGGCTTTGAACACTGAAGCTTTCTTT. The encoded protein is CASSPGQGALNTEAFF.

The chain combines TRBV20-1 with TRBJ2-2; 8 bases are shared with TRBD2. The CDR3 contains 15 residues. Germline V gene data show CDR1 as DFQATT and CDR2 as SNEGSKA (reference sequence). The V segment lost 0 bases and the J segment 5 bases; nucleotides outside the gene matches: 5. CDR3 region: CSARDPGGPTGELFF. The CDR3 region has the DNA TGCAGTGCTAGAGATCCGGGAGGGCCGACCGGGGAGCTGTTTTTT.

This clonotype was observed a few times. This chain uses TRBV20-1 with TRBJ1-5; D unclear. Trimming pared 6 bases from V and 6 bases from J, leaving 9 bases between. Germline CDR1 DFQATT, CDR2 SNEGSKA (reference sequence). The CDR3 spans 11 residues. Here the CDR3 reads CSAAAGQPQHF. CDR3 DNA sequence: TGCAGTGCCGCGGCAGGTCAGCCCCAGCATTTT.

This clonotype has just a few counts. The chain employs TRBV19 and TRBJ1-1; no clear D. Germline CDR1 reads LNHDA; CDR2 reads SQIVND (reference sequence). The V gene lost 3 bases and the J gene lost 4 bases, with 15 bases spanning the gap. The CDR3 sequence is 15 residues long. The CDR3 sequence: CASSILRDRPTEAFF. CDR3 nucleotides: TGTGCCAGTAGTATTTTGCGGGATCGGCCCACTGAAGCTTTCTTT. The full variable domain, in which reference TRBV19 and TRBJ1-1 provide the parts outside the CDR3, is DGGITQSPKYLFRKEGQNVTLSCEQNLNHDAMYWYRQDPGQGLRLIYYSQIVNDFQKGDIAEGYSVSREKKESFPLTVTSAQKNPTAFYLCASSILRDRPTEAFFGQGTRLTVV.

This clonotype showed up many times. The chain employs TRBV7-2 and TRBJ1-1; possibly TRBD1 for D (5 bases). The ends were cut back, 4 bases at V and 1 base at J, with 10 bases in the middle. The CDR3 contains 14 residues. CDR1 SGHTA and CDR2 FQGNSA come from the germline V gene. DNA for the CDR3: TGTGCCAGCAGCTACTGGGGGGGGAACACTGAAGCTTTCTTT. Translated, it gives CASSYWGGNTEAFF. The full variable domain, rest sourced from reference TRBV7-2 and TRBJ1-1, is GAGVSQSPSNKVTEKGKDVELRCDPISGHTALYWYRQSLGQGLEFLIYFQGNSAPDKSGLPSDRFSAERTGGSVSTLTIQRTQQEDSAVYLCASSYWGGNTEAFFGQGTRLTVV.